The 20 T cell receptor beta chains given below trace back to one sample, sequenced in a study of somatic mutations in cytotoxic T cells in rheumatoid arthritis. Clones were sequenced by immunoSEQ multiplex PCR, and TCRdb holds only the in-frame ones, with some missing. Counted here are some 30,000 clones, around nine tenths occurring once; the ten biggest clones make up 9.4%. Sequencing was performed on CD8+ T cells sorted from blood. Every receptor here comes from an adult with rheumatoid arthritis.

This CDR3 reads CASSSGPTPNYGYTF. In DNA, the CDR3 is TGTGCCAGCAGTTCCGGCCCTACCCCTAACTATGGCTACACCTTC. The chain has TRBV27 and TRBJ1-2; D unresolved. Germline V gives CDR1 MNHEY, CDR2 SMNVEV (reference sequence). CDR3 size: 15 residues. Trimming took off 4 bases at V and 0 bases at J, with 12 bases between the two ends.

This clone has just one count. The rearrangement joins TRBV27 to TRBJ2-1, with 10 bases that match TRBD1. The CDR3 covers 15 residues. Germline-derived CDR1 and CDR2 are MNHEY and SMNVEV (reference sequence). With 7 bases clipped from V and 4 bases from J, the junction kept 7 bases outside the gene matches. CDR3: CASIADRGVYNEQFF. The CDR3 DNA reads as TGTGCCAGCATCGCGGACAGGGGGGTATACAATGAGCAGTTCTTC.

CDR3 bases: TGCGCCAGCAGCCCAATGGACTCGGAGCGGGAAGAGACCCAGTACTTC. Translating gives CASSPMDSEREETQYF. The chain uses TRBV4-1 and TRBJ2-5; tentatively, D is TRBD2 (6 bases). The CDR3 totals 16 residues. The germline gives CDR1 MGHRA, CDR2 YSYEKL. V shed 4 bases and J shed 3 bases, with 18 bases lying between them.

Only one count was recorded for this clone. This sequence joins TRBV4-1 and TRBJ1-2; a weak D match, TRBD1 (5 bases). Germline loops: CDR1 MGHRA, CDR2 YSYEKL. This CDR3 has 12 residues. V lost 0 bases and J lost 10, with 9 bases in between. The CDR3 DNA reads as TGCGCCAGCAGCCAAGATCGGGGGGACTACACCTTC. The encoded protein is CASSQDRGDYTF.

CDR3 DNA sequence: TGTGCCAGCAGCTTGGAGGTAGCGGGAGTATCTGAGCAGTTCTTC. It encodes CASSLEVAGVSEQFF. This chain links TRBV5-4 with TRBJ2-1, with TRBD2 matching 9 bases. Trimming removed 0 bases from V and 9 bases from J; junction bases left unmatched: 7. Germline V gene data show CDR1 as SGHNT and CDR2 as YYREEE (reference sequence). This CDR3 is 15 amino acids long.

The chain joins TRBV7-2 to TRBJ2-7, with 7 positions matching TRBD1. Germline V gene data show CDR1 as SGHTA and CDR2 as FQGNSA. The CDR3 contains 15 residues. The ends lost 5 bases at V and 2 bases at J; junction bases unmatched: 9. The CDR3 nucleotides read TGTGCCAGCAGCCCTCTGCCCAGGGGGACCTACGAGCAGTACTTC. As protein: CASSPLPRGTYEQYF.

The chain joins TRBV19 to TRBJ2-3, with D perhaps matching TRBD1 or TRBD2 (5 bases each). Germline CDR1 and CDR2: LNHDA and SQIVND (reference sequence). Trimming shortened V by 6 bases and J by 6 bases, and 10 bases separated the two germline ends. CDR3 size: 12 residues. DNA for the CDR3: TGTGCCAGTAGCGGGGCGCTGGATACGCAGTATTTT. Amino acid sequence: CASSGALDTQYF. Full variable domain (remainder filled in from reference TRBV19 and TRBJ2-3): DGGITQSPKYLFRKEGQNVTLSCEQNLNHDAMYWYRQDPGQGLRLIYYSQIVNDFQKGDIAEGYSVSREKKESFPLTVTSAQKNPTAFYLCASSGALDTQYFGPGTRLTVL.

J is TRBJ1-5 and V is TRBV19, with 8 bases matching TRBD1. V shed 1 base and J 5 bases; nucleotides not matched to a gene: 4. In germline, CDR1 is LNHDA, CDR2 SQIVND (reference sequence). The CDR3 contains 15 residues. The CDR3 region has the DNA TGTGCCAGTAGTATAGCTCGGACAGGGCATCAGCCCCAGCATTTT. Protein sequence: CASSIARTGHQPQHF.

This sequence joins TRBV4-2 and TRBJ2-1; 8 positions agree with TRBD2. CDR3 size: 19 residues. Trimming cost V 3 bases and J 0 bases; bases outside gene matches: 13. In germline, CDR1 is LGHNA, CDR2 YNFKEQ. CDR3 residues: CASSHLQGQAGDSYNEQFF. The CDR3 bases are TGTGCCAGCAGCCACCTACAGGGTCAAGCGGGGGACTCCTACAATGAGCAGTTCTTC.

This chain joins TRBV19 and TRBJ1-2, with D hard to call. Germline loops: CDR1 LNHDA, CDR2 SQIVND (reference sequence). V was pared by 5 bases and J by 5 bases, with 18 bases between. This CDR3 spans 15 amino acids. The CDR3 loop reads CASSPTPTPGYGYTF. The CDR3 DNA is TGTGCCAGTAGTCCGACTCCTACCCCGGGGTATGGCTACACCTTC.

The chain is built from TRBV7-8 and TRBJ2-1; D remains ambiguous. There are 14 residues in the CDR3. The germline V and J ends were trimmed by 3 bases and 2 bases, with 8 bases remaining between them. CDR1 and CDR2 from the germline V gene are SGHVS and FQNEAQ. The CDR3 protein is CASSLDEPYNEQFF. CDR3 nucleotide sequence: TGTGCCAGCAGCTTGGACGAGCCCTACAATGAGCAGTTCTTC. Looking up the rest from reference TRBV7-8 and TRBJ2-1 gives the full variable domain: GAGVSQSPRYKVAKRGQDVALRCDPISGHVSLFWYQQALGQGPEFLTYFQNEAQLDKSGLPSDRFFAERPEGSVSTLKIQRTQQEDSAVYLCASSLDEPYNEQFFGPGTRLTVL.

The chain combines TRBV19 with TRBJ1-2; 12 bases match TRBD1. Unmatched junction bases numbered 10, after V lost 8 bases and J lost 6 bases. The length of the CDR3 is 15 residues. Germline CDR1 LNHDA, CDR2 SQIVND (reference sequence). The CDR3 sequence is CASGWDRGREDGYTF. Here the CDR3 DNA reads TGTGCCAGTGGTTGGGACAGGGGGCGAGAAGATGGCTACACCTTC.

The CDR3 region has the DNA TGTGCCAGCAGCCAAGATCAAACAGGGCAAGAGACCCAGTACTTC. Translation: CASSQDQTGQETQYF. V usage is TRBV14 and J usage is TRBJ2-5; D might be TRBD1 (6 bases). The CDR3 length is 15 residues. The germline V gene has CDR1 SGHDN and CDR2 FVKESK. The V and J ends lost 0 bases and 2 bases respectively, with 10 bases between them.

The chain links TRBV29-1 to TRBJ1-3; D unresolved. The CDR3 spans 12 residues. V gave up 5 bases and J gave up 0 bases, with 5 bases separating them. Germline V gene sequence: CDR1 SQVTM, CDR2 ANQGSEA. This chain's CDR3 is CSVRYSGNTIYF. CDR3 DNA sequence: TGCAGCGTTCGGTACTCTGGAAACACCATATATTTT.

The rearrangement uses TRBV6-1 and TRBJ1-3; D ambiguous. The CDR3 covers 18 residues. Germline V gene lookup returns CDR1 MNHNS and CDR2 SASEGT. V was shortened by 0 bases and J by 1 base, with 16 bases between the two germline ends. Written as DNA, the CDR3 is TGTGCCAGCAGTGAAGCGAGGCAGGTTAGGATATCTGGAAACACCATATATTTT. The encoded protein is CASSEARQVRISGNTIYF.

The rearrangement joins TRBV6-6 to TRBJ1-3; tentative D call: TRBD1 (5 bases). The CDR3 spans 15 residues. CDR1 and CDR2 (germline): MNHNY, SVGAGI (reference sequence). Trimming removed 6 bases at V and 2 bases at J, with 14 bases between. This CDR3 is CASSLIQGAGNTIYF. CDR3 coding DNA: TGTGCCAGCAGCCTTATTCAGGGAGCTGGAAACACCATATATTTT.

The CDR3 DNA sequence: TGTGCCAGCACCCATACCCTCGGGACACCAGGAAGTGAGCAGTTCTTC. Amino acids: CASTHTLGTPGSEQFF. This chain connects TRBV6-6 to TRBJ2-1; TRBD1 is a possible D gene (6 bases). Germline V gene sequence: CDR1 MNHNY, CDR2 SVGAGI (reference sequence). The CDR3 has 16 residues. V lost 7 bases and J 9 bases, leaving 25 bases between the germline ends.

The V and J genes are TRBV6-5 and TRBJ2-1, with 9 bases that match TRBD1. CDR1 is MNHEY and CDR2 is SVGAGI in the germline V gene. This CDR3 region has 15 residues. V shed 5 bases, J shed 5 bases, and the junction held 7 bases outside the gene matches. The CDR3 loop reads CASSLGQGLDNEQFF. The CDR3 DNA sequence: TGTGCCAGCAGTCTCGGACAGGGGCTGGACAATGAGCAGTTCTTC.

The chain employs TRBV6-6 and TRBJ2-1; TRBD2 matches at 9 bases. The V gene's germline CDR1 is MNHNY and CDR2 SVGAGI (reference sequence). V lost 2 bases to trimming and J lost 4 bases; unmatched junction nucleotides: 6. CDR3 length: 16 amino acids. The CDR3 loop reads CASSYNSGSSYNEQFF. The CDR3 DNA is TGTGCCAGCAGTTACAATAGCGGGAGCTCTTACAATGAGCAGTTCTTC.

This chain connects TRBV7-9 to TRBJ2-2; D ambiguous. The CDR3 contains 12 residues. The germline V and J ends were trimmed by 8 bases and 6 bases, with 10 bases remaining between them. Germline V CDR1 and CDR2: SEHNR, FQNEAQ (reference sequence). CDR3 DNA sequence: TGTGCCAGCCGCCCCAATCCCGGGGAGCTGTTTTTT. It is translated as CASRPNPGELFF.